The clone carrying this T cell receptor (beta chain) has a handful of counts. Its specificity is not known. The CDR3 is made up of 15 amino acids. Germline CDR1 is MNHEY and CDR2 is SVGAGI. The trim removed 0 bases at V and 8 bases at J, leaving 3 bases unmatched. This specimen belongs to a study of beta chain features in type 1 diabetes. Study background: Fewer than 140,000,000 sorted cells were examined across all samples.

Sequencing targeted expressed TCRB transcripts, as all isolated RNA had been reverse transcribed. Clones were sequenced by immunoSEQ multiplex PCR, and TCRdb holds only the in-frame ones, with some missing. The sample includes around 650,000 clones, around 11% of them seen just once. Whole-study findings and limits: The study found that naive, central memory and Treg TCRB repertoires appeared more similar in patients than in healthy donors. VDJ junctions from patients with type 1 diabetes contained fewer insertions and more deletions. The study found moderately but significantly shorter TCRB CDR3s in all four CD4+ subsets of Type 1 diabetes patients. It was possible that PCR favored shorter templates, equally so in patients and controls.

Sequencing used naive CD4+ T cells from blood. The rearrangement links TRBV6-5 to TRBJ1-6; 8 nucleotides match TRBD1. The TCR sequence derives from a man under 40 with type 1 diabetes. CDR3 sequence: CASSYSLQGDSPLHF. The CDR3 DNA is TGTGCCAGCAGTTACTCCCTACAGGGGGATTCACCCCTCCACTTT.